The rows below give T cell receptor beta chains drawn from one sample of a study of blood T cell repertoires in COVID-19. Measured with immunoSEQ multiplex PCR; TCRdb has only the in-frame clones, and not every one. The table shows about 150,000 clones, with roughly 81% occurring only once. Material for sequencing was peripheral blood. These receptors all stem from a woman aged 55-70 years with COVID-19, enrolled during active disease. Both conserved end residues are part of each CDR3. Each record gives: D gene, clone size, V gene, CDR3 length, J gene, CDR3 DNA, CDR3 protein. The D gene is left open where the match is weak. Size tells how often a clone was seen (once, few, many) or the class of an expanded clone, and some rows leave it out.

d_call: TRBD1; clone_size: NA; v_call: TRBV29-1; cdr3_length: 13; j_call: TRBJ2-5; cdr3_nt: TGCAGCGTTGGGACAGGGGAAAAAGAGACCCAGTACTTC; cdr3_aa: CSVGTGEKETQYF
d_call: NA; clone_size: NA; v_call: TRBV29-1; cdr3_length: 13; j_call: TRBJ1-1; cdr3_nt: TGCAGCGTTGAAAGCGTAATGAACACTGAAGCTTTCTTT; cdr3_aa: CSVESVMNTEAFF
d_call: TRBD1; clone_size: NA; v_call: TRBV6-5; cdr3_length: 13; j_call: TRBJ1-5; cdr3_nt: TGTGCCAGCAGAGACAGGGGCGGTCAGCCCCAGCATTTT; cdr3_aa: CASRDRGGQPQHF
d_call: NA; clone_size: NA; v_call: TRBV9; cdr3_length: 16; j_call: TRBJ2-1; cdr3_nt: TGTGCCAGCAGCGTCTCCACATCAGTATTGGGGCATGAGCAGTTCTTC; cdr3_aa: CASSVSTSVLGHEQFF
d_call: NA; clone_size: NA; v_call: TRBV10-2; cdr3_length: 13; j_call: TRBJ1-1; cdr3_nt: TGCGCCAGCAGTGGGACCAACAGGGCTGAAGCTTTCTTT; cdr3_aa: CASSGTNRAEAFF
d_call: TRBD2; clone_size: NA; v_call: TRBV25-1; cdr3_length: 14; j_call: TRBJ2-3; cdr3_nt: TGTGCCAGCGCTCCTAGCGGGATATCAGATACGCAGTATTTT; cdr3_aa: CASAPSGISDTQYF
d_call: TRBD2; clone_size: NA; v_call: TRBV11-2; cdr3_length: 15; j_call: TRBJ2-3; cdr3_nt: TGTGCCAGCAGCGTCGCTGGGAGGGCCCAAGATACGCAGTATTTT; cdr3_aa: CASSVAGRAQDTQYF
d_call: NA; clone_size: NA; v_call: TRBV5-6; cdr3_length: 13; j_call: TRBJ1-1; cdr3_nt: TGTGCCAGCAGCTTCCTACAGGGTTCTGAAGCTTTCTTT; cdr3_aa: CASSFLQGSEAFF
d_call: NA; clone_size: many; v_call: TRBV6-2/TRBV6-3; cdr3_length: 14; j_call: TRBJ1-1; cdr3_nt: TGTGCCAGCAGTTACGGGGGGGTAGACACTGAAGCTTTCTTT; cdr3_aa: CASSYGGVDTEAFF
d_call: NA; clone_size: NA; v_call: TRBV29-1; cdr3_length: 13; j_call: TRBJ2-7; cdr3_nt: TGCAGCGTTGAATTGCGGGACTCCTACGAGCAGTACTTC; cdr3_aa: CSVELRDSYEQYF
d_call: NA; clone_size: NA; v_call: TRBV14; cdr3_length: 14; j_call: TRBJ1-1; cdr3_nt: TGTGCCAGCAGCCAATGGCAGGGGTCCGTGGAAGCTTTCTTT; cdr3_aa: CASSQWQGSVEAFF
d_call: TRBD2; clone_size: NA; v_call: TRBV4-1; cdr3_length: 15; j_call: TRBJ2-1; cdr3_nt: TGCGCCAGCAGCCAAGATGCAACTAGCGGGGGGGAGCAGTTCTTC; cdr3_aa: CASSQDATSGGEQFF
d_call: TRBD2; clone_size: NA; v_call: TRBV5-1; cdr3_length: 14; j_call: TRBJ2-1; cdr3_nt: TGCGCCAGCAGCCCCGCACTAGCGGGGTATGAGCAGTTCTTC; cdr3_aa: CASSPALAGYEQFF
d_call: TRBD1; clone_size: NA; v_call: TRBV9; cdr3_length: 16; j_call: TRBJ1-5; cdr3_nt: TGTGCCAGCAGCGTTTCGGGACAGGGGAGCAATCAGCCCCAGCATTTT; cdr3_aa: CASSVSGQGSNQPQHF
d_call: NA; clone_size: NA; v_call: TRBV18; cdr3_length: 13; j_call: TRBJ2-1; cdr3_nt: TGTGCCAGCTCACCGGGGCCCTACAATGAGCAGTTCTTC; cdr3_aa: CASSPGPYNEQFF
d_call: TRBD2; clone_size: NA; v_call: TRBV3-1/TRBV3-2; cdr3_length: 16; j_call: TRBJ2-3; cdr3_nt: TGTGCCAGCAGCCCTCGAGCCCGGGGGGGCACAGATACGCAGTATTTT; cdr3_aa: CASSPRARGGTDTQYF
d_call: NA; clone_size: NA; v_call: TRBV7-2; cdr3_length: 13; j_call: TRBJ1-2; cdr3_nt: TGTGCCAGCAGCCCCGACAGGAACTATGGCTACACCTTC; cdr3_aa: CASSPDRNYGYTF
d_call: TRBD2; clone_size: once; v_call: TRBV15; cdr3_length: 16; j_call: TRBJ2-1; cdr3_nt: TGTGCCACCAGCAGAACACGCGGGGCGGGAGAGAGTGAGCAGTTCTTC; cdr3_aa: CATSRTRGAGESEQFF
d_call: NA; clone_size: NA; v_call: TRBV18; cdr3_length: 14; j_call: TRBJ1-4; cdr3_nt: TGTGCCAGCTCACAGGACAGAGCAGGGGAAAAACTGTTTTTT; cdr3_aa: CASSQDRAGEKLFF
d_call: TRBD1; clone_size: NA; v_call: TRBV7-2; cdr3_length: 15; j_call: TRBJ1-4; cdr3_nt: TGTGCCAGCAGGCCTCCAGGGGGGTCTAATGAAAAACTGTTTTTT; cdr3_aa: CASRPPGGSNEKLFF
d_call: NA; clone_size: once; v_call: TRBV27; cdr3_length: 14; j_call: TRBJ1-3; cdr3_nt: TGTGCCAGCAGTTTTGAGGGGGCTGGAAACACCATATATTTT; cdr3_aa: CASSFEGAGNTIYF
d_call: NA; clone_size: NA; v_call: TRBV5-5; cdr3_length: 15; j_call: TRBJ2-1; cdr3_nt: TGTGCCAGCAGTTGGGGGCAGAGCTCCTACAATGAGCAGTTCTTC; cdr3_aa: CASSWGQSSYNEQFF
d_call: TRBD1; clone_size: once; v_call: TRBV6-6; cdr3_length: 15; j_call: TRBJ1-1; cdr3_nt: TGTGCCAGCAGTTACCCTGGACAGGTCAACACTGAAGCTTTCTTT; cdr3_aa: CASSYPGQVNTEAFF
d_call: NA; clone_size: NA; v_call: TRBV4-1; cdr3_length: 14; j_call: TRBJ1-2; cdr3_nt: TGCGCCAGCAGCCAAGATTTGTGGTTACAGGCCTACACCTTC; cdr3_aa: CASSQDLWLQAYTF
d_call: NA; clone_size: once; v_call: TRBV6-1; cdr3_length: 13; j_call: TRBJ1-2; cdr3_nt: TGTGCCAGCAGTGACACAGGCAACTATGGCTACACCTTC; cdr3_aa: CASSDTGNYGYTF
d_call: NA; clone_size: NA; v_call: TRBV5-6; cdr3_length: 16; j_call: TRBJ1-6; cdr3_nt: TGTGCCAGCAGCTTGACGGGAAGTTTTGAAAATTCACCCCTCCACTTT; cdr3_aa: CASSLTGSFENSPLHF
d_call: TRBD1; clone_size: NA; v_call: TRBV2; cdr3_length: 13; j_call: TRBJ1-4; cdr3_nt: TGTGCCAGCAGTGGGGACAGTCAAGAAAAACTGTTTTTT; cdr3_aa: CASSGDSQEKLFF
d_call: TRBD1; clone_size: NA; v_call: TRBV7-9; cdr3_length: 15; j_call: TRBJ2-1; cdr3_nt: TGTGCCAGCAGCCGAGGGACAGGGGCCTACAATGAGCAGTTCTTC; cdr3_aa: CASSRGTGAYNEQFF
d_call: NA; clone_size: NA; v_call: TRBV15; cdr3_length: 14; j_call: TRBJ1-2; cdr3_nt: TGTGCCACCAGCAGGCAGGGGCCTACGGGTGGCTACACCTTC; cdr3_aa: CATSRQGPTGGYTF
d_call: TRBD1; clone_size: NA; v_call: TRBV29-1; cdr3_length: 13; j_call: TRBJ1-5; cdr3_nt: TGCAGCGTGCTGACAGGGCACGGCCAGCCCCAGCATTTT; cdr3_aa: CSVLTGHGQPQHF
d_call: NA; clone_size: NA; v_call: TRBV6-6; cdr3_length: 14; j_call: TRBJ2-1; cdr3_nt: TGTGCCAGCAGTTGGGCGGGATACGCCAATGAGCAGTTCTTC; cdr3_aa: CASSWAGYANEQFF
d_call: NA; clone_size: NA; v_call: TRBV19; cdr3_length: 16; j_call: TRBJ1-1; cdr3_nt: TGTGCCAGTAGTGACCTAAGGCAGGGAGGTTACACTGAAGCTTTCTTT; cdr3_aa: CASSDLRQGGYTEAFF
d_call: NA; clone_size: NA; v_call: TRBV2; cdr3_length: 15; j_call: TRBJ2-2; cdr3_nt: TGTGCCAGCAGTGAGGTGGGCAGTAACACCGGGGAGCTGTTTTTT; cdr3_aa: CASSEVGSNTGELFF
d_call: NA; clone_size: NA; v_call: TRBV18; cdr3_length: 14; j_call: TRBJ1-1; cdr3_nt: TGTGCCAGCTCACCAGTAGCCCGGAACACTGAAGCTTTCTTT; cdr3_aa: CASSPVARNTEAFF
d_call: NA; clone_size: NA; v_call: TRBV3-1/TRBV3-2; cdr3_length: 15; j_call: TRBJ2-3; cdr3_nt: TGTGCCAGCAGCGCCACTAGTCCCTCGGCAGATACGCAGTATTTT; cdr3_aa: CASSATSPSADTQYF
d_call: TRBD1; clone_size: NA; v_call: TRBV18; cdr3_length: 14; j_call: TRBJ1-2; cdr3_nt: TGTGCCAGCTCACCTGACGGGACAGCCTATGGCTACACCTTC; cdr3_aa: CASSPDGTAYGYTF
d_call: TRBD2; clone_size: NA; v_call: TRBV6-5; cdr3_length: 12; j_call: TRBJ2-1; cdr3_nt: TGTGCCAGCAGCCCCACGGGAGGTGAGCAGTTCTTC; cdr3_aa: CASSPTGGEQFF